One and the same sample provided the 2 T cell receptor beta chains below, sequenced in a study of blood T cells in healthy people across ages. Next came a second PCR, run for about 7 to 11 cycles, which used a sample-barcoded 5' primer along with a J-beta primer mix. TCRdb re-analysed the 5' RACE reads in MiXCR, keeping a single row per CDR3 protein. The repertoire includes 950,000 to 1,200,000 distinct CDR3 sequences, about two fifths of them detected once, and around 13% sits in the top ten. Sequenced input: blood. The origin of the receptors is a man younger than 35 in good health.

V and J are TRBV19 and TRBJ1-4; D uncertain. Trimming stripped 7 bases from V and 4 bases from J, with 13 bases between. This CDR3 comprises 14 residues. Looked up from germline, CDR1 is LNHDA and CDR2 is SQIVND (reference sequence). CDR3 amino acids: CASNKNGLNEKLFF. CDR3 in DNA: TGTGCCAGTAACAAAAATGGCCTTAATGAAAAACTGTTTTTT. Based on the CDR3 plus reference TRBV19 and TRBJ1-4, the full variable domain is DGGITQSPKYLFRKEGQNVTLSCEQNLNHDAMYWYRQDPGQGLRLIYYSQIVNDFQKGDIAEGYSVSREKKESFPLTVTSAQKNPTAFYLCASNKNGLNEKLFFGSGTQLSVL.

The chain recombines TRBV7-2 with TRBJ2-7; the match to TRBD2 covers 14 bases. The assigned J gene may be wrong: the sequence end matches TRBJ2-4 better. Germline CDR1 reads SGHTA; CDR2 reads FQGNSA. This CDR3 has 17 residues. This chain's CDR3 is CASSSSGLAGGYTIQYF. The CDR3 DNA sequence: TGTGCCAGCAGCTCCTCCGGACTAGCGGGAGGTTATACCATTCAGTACTTC.